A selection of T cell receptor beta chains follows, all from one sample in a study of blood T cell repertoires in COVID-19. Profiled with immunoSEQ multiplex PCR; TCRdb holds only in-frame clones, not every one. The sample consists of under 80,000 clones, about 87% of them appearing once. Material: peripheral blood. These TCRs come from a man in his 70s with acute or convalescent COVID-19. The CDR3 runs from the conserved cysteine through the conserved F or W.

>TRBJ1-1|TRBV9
CASSPSGTHNTEAFF
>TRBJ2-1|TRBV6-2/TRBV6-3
CASSYVDRSSYNEQFF
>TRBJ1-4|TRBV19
CASSPPTGHNEKLFF
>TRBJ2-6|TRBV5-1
CASSLAATRSGANVLTF
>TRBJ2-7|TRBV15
CATSRDRRGRFSEQYF
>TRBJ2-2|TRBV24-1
CATSDEGALTGELFF
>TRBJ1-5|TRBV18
CASSPSQDQPQHF
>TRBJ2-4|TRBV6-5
CGTFLLAKNIQYF
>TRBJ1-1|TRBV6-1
CASSDDRGGSRNTEAFF
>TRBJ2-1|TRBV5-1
CASSIQGGSNEQFF
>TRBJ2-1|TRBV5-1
CASSLVSSYNEQFF
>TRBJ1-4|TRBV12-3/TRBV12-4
CASSLGGSLLFF
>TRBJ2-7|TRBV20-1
CSASVAGRYEQYF
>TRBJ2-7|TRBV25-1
CASSEWVTGTDEQYF
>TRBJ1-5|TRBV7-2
CASSNPWTGNQPQHF
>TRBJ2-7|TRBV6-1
CASSERQGVSEQYF
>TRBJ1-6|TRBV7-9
CASSGPDSKFGFYNSPLHF
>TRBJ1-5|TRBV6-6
CASRPRGSGNQPQHF
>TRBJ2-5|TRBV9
CASSERVGQGLSQETQYF
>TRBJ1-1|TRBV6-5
CASTTDGFRGVEAFF
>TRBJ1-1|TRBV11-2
CASSLTGGRVNTEAFF
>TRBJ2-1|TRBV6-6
CASKTAGEFNEQFF
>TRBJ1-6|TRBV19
CASSMYLAGHNSPLHF
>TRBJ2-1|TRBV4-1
CASSQVGGTGNEQFF
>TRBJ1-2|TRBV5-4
CASSSPGEDYGYTF
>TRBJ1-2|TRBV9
CASSEGHRETYGYTF
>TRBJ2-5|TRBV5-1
CASSLVAGAKETQYF
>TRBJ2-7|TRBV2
CASSERDRAYF
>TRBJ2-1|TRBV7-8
CASSLELADNEQFF
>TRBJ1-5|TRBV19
CASREDPAGFWPQHF
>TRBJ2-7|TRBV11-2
CASSLRYAQDEQYF
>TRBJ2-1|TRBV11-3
CASSLTGTSGMSYNEQFF
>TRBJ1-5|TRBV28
CASSLDGLHQPQHF
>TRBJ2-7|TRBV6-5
CASSYAQRGNYEQYF
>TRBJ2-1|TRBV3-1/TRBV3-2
CASSLPDRGGYEQFF
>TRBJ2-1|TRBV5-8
CASSLVLAGSRSYNEQFF
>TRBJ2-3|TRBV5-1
CASSEKTDTQYF
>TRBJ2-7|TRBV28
CASSQGGQGSGEQYF
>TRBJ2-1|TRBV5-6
CASSSRVRTLYNEQFF
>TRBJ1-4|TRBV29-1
CSVAYGGGGEKLFF
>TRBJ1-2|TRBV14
CASSQWTGGYGYTF
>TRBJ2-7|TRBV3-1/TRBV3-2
CASSQSGTGGLGEQYF
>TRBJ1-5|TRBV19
CASTSGTGGDQPQHF
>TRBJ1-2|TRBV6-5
CASTGGFGVYGYTF
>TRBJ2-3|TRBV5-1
CASSLEFSGSTDTQYF
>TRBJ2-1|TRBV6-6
CASSYAGYEQFF
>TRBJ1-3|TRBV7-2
CASSLVPDRSVNTIYF
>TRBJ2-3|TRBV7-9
CASSRDFPGDTQYF